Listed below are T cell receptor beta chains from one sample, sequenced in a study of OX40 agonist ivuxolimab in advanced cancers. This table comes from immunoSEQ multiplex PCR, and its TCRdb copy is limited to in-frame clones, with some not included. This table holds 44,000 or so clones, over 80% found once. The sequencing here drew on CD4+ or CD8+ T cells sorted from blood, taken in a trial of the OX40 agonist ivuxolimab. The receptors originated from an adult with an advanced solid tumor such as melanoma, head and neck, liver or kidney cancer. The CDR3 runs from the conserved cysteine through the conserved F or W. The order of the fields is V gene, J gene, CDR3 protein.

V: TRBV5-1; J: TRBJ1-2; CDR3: CASAPGQGSYGYTF
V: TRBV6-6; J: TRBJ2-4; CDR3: CASSYLVGKQYF
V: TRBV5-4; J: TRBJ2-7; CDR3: CASLASGTYEQYF
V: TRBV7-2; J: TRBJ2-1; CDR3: CASSLLMSNNEQFF
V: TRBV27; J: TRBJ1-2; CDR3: CASSLLGEHNYGYTF
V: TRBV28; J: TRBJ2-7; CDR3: CASRSGWRGEQYF
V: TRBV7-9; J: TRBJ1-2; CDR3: CASSPRGTVYGYTF
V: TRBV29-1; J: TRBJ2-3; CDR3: CSVEKGLVAGEYTDTQYF
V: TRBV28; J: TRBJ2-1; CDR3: CASSRPGGLDEQFF
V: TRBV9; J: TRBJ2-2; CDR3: CASSGRDMRTSGELFF
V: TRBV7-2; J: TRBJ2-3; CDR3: CASSLNLAGETDTQYF
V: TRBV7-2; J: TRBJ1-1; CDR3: CASSLATGLNTEAFF
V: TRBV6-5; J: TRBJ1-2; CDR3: CASSYQGISGGYTF
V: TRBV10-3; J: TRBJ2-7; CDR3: CAISLQDSSHEQYF
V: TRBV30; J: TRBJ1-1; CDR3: CAWINKGRTEAFF
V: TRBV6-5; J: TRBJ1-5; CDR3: CASSYGVYQPQHF
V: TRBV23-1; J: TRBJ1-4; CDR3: CASSPGQGFNEKLFF
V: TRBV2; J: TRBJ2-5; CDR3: CASRRLAVQETQYF
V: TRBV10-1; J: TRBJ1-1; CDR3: CASSELMEGAQAFF
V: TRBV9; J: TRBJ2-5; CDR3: CASSVGLAGGIQETQYF
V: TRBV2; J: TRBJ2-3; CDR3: CASSRTSSTDTQYF
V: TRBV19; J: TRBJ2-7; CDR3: CASSVEGTAYEQYF
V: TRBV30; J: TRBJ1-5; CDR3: CAWSTEFSNQPQHF
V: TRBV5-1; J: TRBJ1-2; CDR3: CASSYTGGDYGYTF
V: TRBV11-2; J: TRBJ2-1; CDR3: CASSHLKPGTGDNEQFF
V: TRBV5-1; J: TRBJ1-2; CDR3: CASRDGTNYGYTF
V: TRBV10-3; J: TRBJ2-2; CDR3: CAISEWLGQVAGELFF
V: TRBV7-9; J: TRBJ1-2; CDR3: CASSWWRDRGLVVDYGYTF
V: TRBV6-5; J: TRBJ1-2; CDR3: CASSYSGTGGYTF
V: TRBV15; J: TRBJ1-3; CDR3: CATSRAILRNTIYF
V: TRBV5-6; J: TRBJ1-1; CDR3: CASSWWGQPYEAFF
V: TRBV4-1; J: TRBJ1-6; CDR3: CASSSWGEPNSPLHF
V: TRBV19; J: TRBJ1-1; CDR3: CASTRSPGQPDTEAFF
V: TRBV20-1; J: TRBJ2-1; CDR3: CSARSGEQFF
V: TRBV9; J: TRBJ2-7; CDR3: CASGQGAYEQYF
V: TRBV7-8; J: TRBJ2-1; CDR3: CASSPATGYNEQFF
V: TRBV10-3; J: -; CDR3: CAISEPSGKGYEQYF
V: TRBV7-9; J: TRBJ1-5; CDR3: CASSRDISNQPQHF
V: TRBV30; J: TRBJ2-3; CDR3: CAWSTPDRTDTQYF
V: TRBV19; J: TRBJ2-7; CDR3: CASSIGLAGAYEQYF
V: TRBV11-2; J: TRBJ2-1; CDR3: CASSSGQIDYNEQFF
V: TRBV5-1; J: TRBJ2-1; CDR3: CASSLGLAGRYNEQFF
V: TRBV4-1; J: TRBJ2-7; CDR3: CASSQGVVFYEQYF
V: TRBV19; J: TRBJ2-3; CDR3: CASSGGGGITDTQYF
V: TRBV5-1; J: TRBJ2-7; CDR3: CASSLDRRGSYEQYF
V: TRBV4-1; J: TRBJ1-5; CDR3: CASSQGTGILANQPQHF
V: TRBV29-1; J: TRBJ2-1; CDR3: CSVVSGGTFLNEQFF
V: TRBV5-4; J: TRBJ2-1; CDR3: CASSLEGGRAVNEQFF
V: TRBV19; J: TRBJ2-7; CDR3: CASSMGSRTDIPGLPPYEQYF
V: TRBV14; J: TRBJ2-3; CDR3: CASSQGVPFTDTQYF
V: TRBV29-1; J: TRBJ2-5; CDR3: CSVEDQGIQETQYF
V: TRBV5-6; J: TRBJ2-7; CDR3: CASSLVDSYEQYF
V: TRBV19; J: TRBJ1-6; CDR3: CASSLSSYNSPLHF
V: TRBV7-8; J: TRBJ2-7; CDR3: CASSLAAAGVSYEQYF
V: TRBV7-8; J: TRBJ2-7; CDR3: CASSPTSFYEQYF
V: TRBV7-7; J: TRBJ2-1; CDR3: CASSLEPQGGNEQFF
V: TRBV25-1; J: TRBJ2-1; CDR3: CASSVRPTNEQFF
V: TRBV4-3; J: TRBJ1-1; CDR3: CASSQFPGYTEAFF